This passage covers 25 T cell receptor beta chains from one sample sequenced in a study of cytomegalovirus exposure and HLA in healthy donors listed by TCRdb under 2017. The library relied on the immunoSEQ multiplex PCR assay. A mixture of 60 forward primers for TCR Vbeta segments and 13 reverse primers for TCR Jbeta segments was used in the multiplex PCR. TCRdb limited this immuneACCESS table to in-frame rearrangements with V and J called. A share of clones is missing; checked studies link under half to unresolved V genes, and the rest is unexplained. Here the sample has over 100,000 clones; about 61% occur a single time. The top ten clones comprise 2% to 3% of the sample. Source material: PBMCs. The receptors were gathered from a woman aged 35 to 49 in good health and CMV-seronegative.

This chain uses TRBV11-1 with TRBJ1-2; unclear D gene. CDR1 and CDR2 (germline): SGHAT, FQDESV (reference sequence). Between the trimmed V and J ends, which lost 3 bases and 8 bases, there was a span of 13 bases. The CDR3 spans 13 residues. Here the CDR3 DNA reads TGTGCCAGCAGCTTGGGAGGCGAAGGGGGCTACACCTTC. Protein product: CASSLGGEGGYTF.

This clone was counted a single time. The V call is TRBV7-3, the J call TRBJ2-7, with 8 bases fitting TRBD1. Germline V gene sequence: CDR1 SGHTA, CDR2 FQGTGA. The CDR3 has 13 amino acids. J lost 4 bases, V lost 5 bases, and 4 bases had no gene match. The CDR3 loop reads CASSTDRGYEQYF. As DNA, the CDR3 is TGTGCCAGCAGCACCGACAGGGGATACGAGCAGTACTTC.

The V call is TRBV5-1, the J call TRBJ1-1, with D perhaps TRBD1 (5 bases). Trimming removed 0 bases from V and 1 base from J, with 10 bases in between. Germline V gives CDR1 SGHRS, CDR2 YFSETQ. The CDR3 covers 15 residues. DNA of the CDR3: TGCGCCAGCAGCTTGGTATCACAGGAGAACACTGAAGCTTTCTTT. Its protein is CASSLVSQENTEAFF.

The CDR3 DNA follows: TGTGCCAGCAGCGTAGCCCCCGGGACTTACAATGAGCAGTTCTTC. It codes for CASSVAPGTYNEQFF. V gene TRBV9 combines with J gene TRBJ2-1, with a tentative D call TRBD2 (6 bases). This CDR3 comprises 15 residues. Germline CDR1 SGDLS, CDR2 YYNGEE. Trimming cost V 0 bases and J 4 bases, with 11 bases left between them.

The rearrangement uses TRBV11-2 and TRBJ2-7; 10 positions match TRBD2. With 5 bases clipped from V and 4 bases from J, the junction kept 17 bases outside the gene matches. CDR1 is SGHAT, CDR2 FQNNGV, per germline. CDR3 length: 18 residues. The DNA for the CDR3 is TGTGCCAGCAGCGTTGGACTAAGCGGGGGGGCCAGGGGGTACGAGCAGTACTTC. Translated: CASSVGLSGGARGYEQYF.

This chain links TRBV30 with TRBJ1-6, with D possibly TRBD1 on 6 matching bases. The V gene's germline CDR1 is GTSNPN and CDR2 SVGIG (reference sequence). The CDR3 has 13 amino acids. Deletions cut 5 bases from V and 11 bases from J, with 16 bases between. This CDR3 is CAWGLGRGAPLHF. CDR3 sequence (DNA): TGTGCCTGGGGCCTTGGGAGGGGGGCACCCCTCCACTTT.

The rearrangement uses TRBV4-1 and TRBJ1-5, with 8 bases aligning to TRBD1. Germline CDR1 and CDR2: MGHRA and YSYEKL. The V gene end was trimmed by 2 bases and the J gene end by 0 bases; junction bases not matched to a gene: 12. This CDR3 has 19 residues. DNA of the CDR3: TGCGCCAGCAGCCAAAACCGGGACAGGATACCCTTTAGCAATCAGCCCCAGCATTTT. Translating gives CASSQNRDRIPFSNQPQHF.

This clone was detected only once. The chain recombines TRBV18 with TRBJ2-6; maybe TRBD1 (6 bases). Germline V gives CDR1 KGHSH, CDR2 LQKENI. This CDR3 spans 18 amino acids. Trimming removed 2 bases at V and 0 bases at J, with 14 bases between. CDR3 sequence (DNA): TGTGCCAGCTCACCAGTAGCATTCAGGGGCTCTGGGGCCAACGTCCTGACTTTC. This codes for CASSPVAFRGSGANVLTF.

V and J are TRBV2 and TRBJ2-1; D may be TRBD1 (5 bases). CDR1 SNHLY and CDR2 FYNNEI come from the germline V gene. V was shortened by 9 bases and J by 14 bases, with 17 bases between the two germline ends. This CDR3 has 11 residues. The CDR3 protein is CASGRRTFEFF. Written as DNA, the CDR3 is TGTGCCAGTGGGCGGCGGACATTTGAGTTCTTC.

With respect to this clone: The sample has other DNA sequences that encode this CDR3 too. The chain has TRBV30 and TRBJ1-1; D may be TRBD1 (6 bases). V dropped 2 bases and J dropped 5 bases, with 12 bases sitting between them. In germline, CDR1 is GTSNPN, CDR2 SVGIG (reference sequence). The CDR3 has 13 amino acids. DNA of the CDR3: TGTGCCTGGAGTTCAGGGGTTTTGACTGAAGCTTTCTTT. It yields the protein CAWSSGVLTEAFF.

This clone was seen just once. V usage is TRBV7-9 and J usage is TRBJ1-1; 11 bases fit TRBD1. Losses at the gene ends were 4 bases for V and 5 bases for J; bases not matched to a gene: 12. There are 17 residues in the CDR3. Per germline, CDR1 SEHNR and CDR2 FQNEAQ (reference sequence). The CDR3 coding sequence is TGTGCCAGCAGCTACTCCGGGACAGGGGGGACGAGGACTGAAGCTTTCTTT. Protein: CASSYSGTGGTRTEAFF. The whole variable domain, filled in from reference TRBV7-9 and TRBJ1-1, reads DTGVSQNPRHKITKRGQNVTFRCDPISEHNRLYWYRQTLGQGPEFLTYFQNEAQLEKSRLLSDRFSAERPKGSFSTLEIQRTEQGDSAMYLCASSYSGTGGTRTEAFFGQGTRLTVV.

The chain combines TRBV6-4 with TRBJ1-1; D gene ambiguous. Germline V CDR1 and CDR2: MRHNA, SNTAGT. Trimming took 6 bases from V and 0 from J, leaving 8 bases between them. CDR3 length: 13 amino acids. CDR3 residues: CASSPTMNTEAFF. In DNA form, the CDR3 reads TGTGCCAGCAGCCCTACCATGAACACTGAAGCTTTCTTT.

The chain carries TRBV25-1 and TRBJ1-6; D is uncertain. The CDR3 sequence is 17 residues long. Trimming cost V 3 bases and J 0 bases, with 12 bases left between them. Germline CDR1 MGHDK, CDR2 SYGVNS. The CDR3 sequence is CASSDAAASSYNSPLHF. The DNA for the CDR3 is TGTGCCAGCAGTGATGCGGCAGCGAGCTCCTATAATTCACCCCTCCACTTT.

The chain carries TRBV4-3 and TRBJ1-5; D is undetermined. This CDR3 comprises 15 residues. Germline lookup yields CDR1 LGHNA and CDR2 YSLEER. The ends were cut back, 1 base at V and 7 bases at J, with 14 bases in the middle. CDR3 sequence (DNA): TGCGCCAGCAGCCAAGCGAGAACGACTGAGCAGCCCCAGCATTTT. Its translation: CASSQARTTEQPQHF.

The V call is TRBV4-3, the J call TRBJ1-1; tentatively, D is TRBD1 (5 bases). Trimming left V 4 bases short and J 5 bases short, with 20 bases between. This CDR3 spans 16 amino acids. The germline V gene encodes CDR1 LGHNA and CDR2 YSLEER. In DNA, the CDR3 is TGCGCCAGCAGCCTAATAAGGATGGGGGGAGGAACTGAAGCTTTCTTT. This translates into CASSLIRMGGGTEAFF.

The V gene is TRBV2, the J gene TRBJ1-6; the D gene is possibly TRBD1 (5 bases). Germline V CDR1 and CDR2: SNHLY, FYNNEI. This CDR3 is 12 amino acids long. V was shortened by 7 bases and J by 10 bases, with 11 bases between the two germline ends. CDR3 sequence: CASKGLGSPLHF. In nucleotides, the CDR3 is TGTGCCAGCAAGGGGCTTGGGTCACCCCTCCACTTT. Full variable domain (missing parts from reference TRBV2 and TRBJ1-6): EPEVTQTPSHQVTQMGQEVILRCVPISNHLYFYWYRQILGQKVEFLVSFYNNEISEKSEIFDDQFSVERPDGSNFTLKIRSTKLEDSAMYFCASKGLGSPLHFGNGTRLTVT.

V and J are TRBV4-3 and TRBJ1-3, with TRBD1 matching over 7 bases. The V and J ends lost 4 bases and 0 bases, in that order; junction bases with no gene match: 18. The CDR3 runs to 20 residues. The germline CDR1 and CDR2 sequences are LGHNA and YSLEER. CDR3 in DNA: TGCGCCAGCAGCCGCTCGAGCCCCGGGACAGCTTTCTTCTCTGGAAACACCATATATTTT. It encodes CASSRSSPGTAFFSGNTIYF.

This clone turned up a few times. The CDR3: CANHDGGVETQYF. As DNA, the CDR3 is TGCGCCAACCATGACGGCGGGGTGGAGACCCAGTACTTC. The V and J genes are TRBV10-1 and TRBJ2-5; a possible D gene is TRBD2 (6 bases). Germline CDR1 WNHNN, CDR2 SYGVQD (reference sequence). The CDR3 runs 13 residues. V dropped 10 bases and J dropped 5 bases, with 17 bases sitting between them.

The V and J genes are TRBV9 and TRBJ2-5; 7 bases map to TRBD2. The CDR3 runs to 15 residues. Per germline, CDR1 SGDLS and CDR2 YYNGEE. With V trimmed by 0 bases and J by 1 base, 3 bases remained unmatched. CDR3 DNA sequence: TGTGCCAGCAGCGTAGGGGAGGGGATCCAAGAGACCCAGTACTTC. Protein product: CASSVGEGIQETQYF.

The V and J genes are TRBV6-5 and TRBJ2-1; D remains unclear. This CDR3 spans 11 amino acids. Germline V gene lookup returns CDR1 MNHEY and CDR2 SVGAGI. V was shortened by 6 bases and J by 9 bases, with 9 bases between the two germline ends. The CDR3 here is CASSSTGEQFF. The CDR3 region has the DNA TGTGCCAGCAGCTCGACGGGTGAGCAGTTCTTC.

This clone was seen only a few times. V usage is TRBV28 and J usage is TRBJ2-3; 7 bases fit TRBD2. This CDR3 contains 14 residues. The V gene end was trimmed by 11 bases and the J gene end by 3 bases; junction bases not matched to a gene: 11. Germline V gives CDR1 MDHEN, CDR2 SYDVKM. The DNA of the CDR3 is TGTGCCTCCCTCCCCGGGGGGTGGACAGATACGCAGTATTTT. This codes for CASLPGGWTDTQYF.

DNA for the CDR3: TGTGCCTGGAGTGGGAGCATGAACACTGAAGCTTTCTTT. It yields the protein CAWSGSMNTEAFF. The chain recombines TRBV30 with TRBJ1-1; D call uncertain. CDR1 is GTSNPN, CDR2 SVGIG, per germline (reference sequence). This CDR3 has 13 amino acids. Trimming cost V 1 base and J 0 bases, with 6 bases left between them.

This clone occurred once. This rearrangement joins TRBV9 to TRBJ1-1, with a tentative D call TRBD1 (5 bases). The CDR3 loop spans 15 amino acids. The germline gives CDR1 SGDLS, CDR2 YYNGEE. The germline V and J ends were trimmed by 1 base and 1 base, with 11 bases remaining between them. DNA of the CDR3: TGTGCCAGCAGCGTAAACGGGGGAAGGAACACTGAAGCTTTCTTT. This translates into CASSVNGGRNTEAFF.

The chain is built from TRBV5-1 and TRBJ1-1; D is unclear. CDR3 length: 14 residues. V dropped 0 bases and J dropped 3 bases, with 9 bases sitting between them. CDR1 SGHRS and CDR2 YFSETQ come from the germline V gene. Here the CDR3 reads CASSLGGEDTEAFF. The CDR3 DNA follows: TGCGCCAGCAGCTTGGGTGGGGAGGACACTGAAGCTTTCTTT.

The chain employs TRBV6-5 and TRBJ1-5; D remains ambiguous. The germline CDR1 and CDR2 sequences are MNHEY and SVGAGI. CDR3 size: 15 residues. Trimming stripped 7 bases from V and 4 bases from J, with 17 bases between. The CDR3 is CASNPAWTRNQPQHF. The DNA for the CDR3 is TGTGCCAGCAATCCCGCATGGACTCGAAATCAGCCCCAGCATTTT.